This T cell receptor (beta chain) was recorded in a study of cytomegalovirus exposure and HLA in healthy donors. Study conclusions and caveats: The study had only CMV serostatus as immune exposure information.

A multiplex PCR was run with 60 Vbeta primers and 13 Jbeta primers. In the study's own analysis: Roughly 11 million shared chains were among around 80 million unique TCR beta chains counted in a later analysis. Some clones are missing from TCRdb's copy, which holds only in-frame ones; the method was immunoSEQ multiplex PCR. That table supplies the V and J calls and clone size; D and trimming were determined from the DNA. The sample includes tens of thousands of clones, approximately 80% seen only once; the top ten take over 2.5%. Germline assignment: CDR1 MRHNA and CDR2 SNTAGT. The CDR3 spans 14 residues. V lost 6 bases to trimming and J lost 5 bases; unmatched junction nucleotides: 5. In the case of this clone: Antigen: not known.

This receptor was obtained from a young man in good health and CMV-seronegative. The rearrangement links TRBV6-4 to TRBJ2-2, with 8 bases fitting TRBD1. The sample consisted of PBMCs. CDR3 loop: CASRPTGGTGELFF. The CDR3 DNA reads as TGTGCCAGCAGGCCCACAGGGGGGACCGGGGAGCTGTTTTTT.